The 17 T cell receptor beta chains in this list originate from one sample, sequenced in a study of T cells in Graves' hyperthyroidism and ophthalmopathy. Amplification of TCR beta CDR3 regions used RNA as the template. HTBI primers were used for first-round RT-PCR of the TCR CDR3. From the multiplex PCR reads, TCRdb called clonotypes with MiXCR, one entry per CDR3 protein. Found here are 450,000 to 600,000 distinct CDR3 sequences, just under 20% of them singletons; the top ten hold approximately 48%. Sequenced sample: blood. These receptors were obtained from a middle-aged man with Graves' ophthalmopathy.

This clonotype was seen many times. This sequence joins TRBV29-1 and TRBJ2-3; 14 nucleotides align to TRBD2. This CDR3 is built from 16 residues. V trimming: 1 base; J trimming: 4 bases; junction bases outside the gene matches: 4. CDR1 and CDR2 (germline): SQVTM, ANQGSEA. CDR3 coding DNA: TGCAGCGTTGAAGGGGGGACTAGCGGGAGAGCAGATACGCAGTATTTT. Translating gives CSVEGGTSGRADTQYF.

In its sample, this clonotype was seen many times. The genes are TRBV2 and TRBJ2-2; D might be TRBD2 (6 bases). This CDR3 contains 13 residues. Germline CDR1 and CDR2: SNHLY and FYNNEI. V was clipped by 7 bases and J by 7 bases, with 13 bases between them. DNA for the CDR3: TGTGCCAGCATGGAGGGCGGGATCGGGGAGCTGTTTTTT. Its protein is CASMEGGIGELFF.

The gene calls are TRBV7-8 and TRBJ2-2; tentatively, D is TRBD2 (6 bases). Germline loops: CDR1 SGHVS, CDR2 FQNEAQ. V was clipped by 6 bases and J by 1 base, with 18 bases between them. The CDR3 contains 17 residues. In nucleotides, the CDR3 is TGTGCCAGCAGTTACTCGGGACTCCAAAGGAACACCGGGGAGCTGTTTTTT. As protein: CASSYSGLQRNTGELFF.

The chain links TRBV7-9 to TRBJ1-2; D gene ambiguous. Germline values: CDR1 SEHNR, CDR2 FQNEAQ (reference sequence). This CDR3 has 15 residues. V lost 5 bases and J lost 8, with 21 bases in between. The CDR3 DNA reads as TGTGCCAGCAGCCAGCACGGGGAAGAGGTCAAAGGCTACACCTTC. Protein product: CASSQHGEEVKGYTF.

DNA of the CDR3: TGTGCCAGCATTCGACGGGGCTCAATCGCCGGGGAGCTGTTTTTT. Its protein product is CASIRRGSIAGELFF. V and J are TRBV28 and TRBJ2-2; D may be TRBD1 or TRBD2 (5 bases each). V gave up 7 bases and J gave up 6 bases, with 18 bases separating them. The germline V gene encodes CDR1 MDHEN and CDR2 SYDVKM. The CDR3 length is 15 residues. The full variable domain, its missing parts supplied by reference TRBV28 and TRBJ2-2, is DVKVTQSSRYLVKRTGEKVFLECVQDMDHENMFWYRQDPGLGLRLIYFSYDVKMKEKGDIPEGYSVSREKKERFSLILESASTNQTSMYLCASIRRGSIAGELFFGEGSRLTVL.

This clonotype has just a few counts. DNA for the CDR3: TGCAGTGCTAGAGCCCAGGGTACTGAAGCTTTCTTT. This encodes CSARAQGTEAFF. The rearrangement uses TRBV20-1 and TRBJ1-1; the D gene is possibly TRBD1 (5 bases). Germline lookup yields CDR1 DFQATT and CDR2 SNEGSKA (reference sequence). The ends were cut back, 1 base at V and 5 bases at J, with 8 bases in the middle. The CDR3 runs to 12 residues.

This clonotype occurred many times. This sequence joins TRBV28 and TRBJ2-5; either TRBD1 or TRBD2 may supply D (5 bases each). From germline, CDR1 is MDHEN and CDR2 SYDVKM. The CDR3 extends over 15 amino acids. The V end was cut by 5 bases, the J end by 5 bases, with 18 bases between. Here the CDR3 reads CASSRSGGGKETQYF. In DNA, the CDR3 is TGTGCCAGCAGTCGCTCCGGTGGGGGAAAGGAGACCCAGTACTTC.

This clonotype was picked up many times. The V gene is TRBV27, the J gene TRBJ2-5; 7 nucleotides line up with TRBD1. This CDR3 comprises 13 residues. Trimming cost V 6 bases and J 4 bases; bases outside gene matches: 5. The germline V gene has CDR1 MNHEY and CDR2 SMNVEV (reference sequence). DNA of the CDR3: TGTGCCAGCAGAGGATCAGGGGGAGAGACCCAGTACTTC. As protein: CASRGSGGETQYF.

V and J are TRBV28 and TRBJ1-2; 7 bases agree with TRBD1. The junction had 14 bases not matched to a gene; V was cut back by 8 bases and J by 8 bases. CDR3 length: 14 residues. Germline loops: CDR1 MDHEN, CDR2 SYDVKM. This CDR3 is CASYSRDSTQGYTF. DNA for the CDR3: TGTGCCAGCTACAGCCGGGACAGTACCCAGGGCTACACCTTC.

This clonotype was observed at least ten times. CDR3 amino acids: CAWGQGHYEQYF. The DNA of the CDR3 is TGTGCCTGGGGACAGGGTCACTACGAGCAGTACTTC. The chain is built from TRBV30 and TRBJ2-7; 8 bases are a match to TRBD1. The CDR3 runs 12 residues. Germline V gene lookup returns CDR1 GTSNPN and CDR2 SVGIG (reference sequence). Trimming at V came to 5 bases and at J to 3 bases, leaving 3 bases not matched to a gene.

This clonotype was recorded at least ten times. This rearrangement joins TRBV5-1 to TRBJ2-5; no clear D. CDR3 length: 14 amino acids. Between the trimmed V and J ends, which lost 0 bases and 5 bases, there was a span of 11 bases. The germline V gene encodes CDR1 SGHRS and CDR2 YFSETQ. The CDR3 sequence: CASSLVRAVETQYF. The CDR3 DNA is TGCGCCAGCAGCTTGGTTAGGGCAGTTGAGACCCAGTACTTC.

This clonotype was counted between two and nine times. The J gene is TRBJ1-6, the V gene TRBV11-1; D unclear. The CDR3 totals 14 residues. V was pared by 5 bases and J by 6 bases, with 11 bases between. Germline values: CDR1 SGHAT, CDR2 FQDESV (reference sequence). The CDR3 protein is CASSINLSNSPLHF. CDR3 DNA: TGTGCCAGCAGCATCAACTTGAGTAATTCACCCCTCCACTTT.

V gene TRBV6-2 or TRBV6-3 combines with J gene TRBJ2-1; TRBD1 or TRBD2 may be the D gene (5 bases each). Trimming pared 8 bases from V and 9 bases from J, leaving 11 bases between. CDR1 is MNHEY and CDR2 is SVGEGT in the germline V gene. The CDR3 has 11 amino acids. The DNA for the CDR3 is TGTGCCAGCCAGGGACCCGGTGAGCAGTTCTTC. It translates to CASQGPGEQFF.

This clonotype was recorded a few times. This chain joins TRBV6-1 and TRBJ2-2; tentatively, D is TRBD2 (5 bases). There are 14 residues in the CDR3. V lost 8 bases to trimming and J lost 3 bases, with 13 bases between them. From germline, CDR1 is MNHNS and CDR2 SASEGT. The CDR3 loop is CASHARAYTGELFF. The CDR3 DNA follows: TGTGCCAGCCACGCGCGGGCCTACACCGGGGAGCTGTTTTTT.

This chain joins TRBV27 and TRBJ2-7; either TRBD1 or TRBD2 may supply D (6 bases each). V lost 3 bases and J 6 bases, leaving 15 bases between the germline ends. The CDR3 loop spans 14 amino acids. In germline, CDR1 is MNHEY, CDR2 SMNVEV (reference sequence). DNA of the CDR3: TGTGCCAGCAGTTTCGACGGGGGCCTCGGCGAGCAGTACTTC. Protein product: CASSFDGGLGEQYF.

This clonotype was counted a few times. The V and J genes are TRBV6-1 and TRBJ1-6; 7 positions agree with TRBD1. The CDR3 loop spans 15 amino acids. The junction had 9 bases not matched to a gene; V was cut back by 6 bases and J by 7 bases. CDR1 and CDR2 (germline): MNHNS, SASEGT. The CDR3 region has the DNA TGTGCCAGCAGGTCAGGGGGAAGAAGAAATTCACCCCTCCACTTT. This gives the protein CASRSGGRRNSPLHF.

This clonotype was counted between two and nine times. J is TRBJ2-1 and V is TRBV7-2; 14 bases match TRBD2. Germline CDR1 and CDR2: SGHTA and FQGNSA. CDR3 length: 17 residues. With 2 bases clipped from V and 8 bases from J, the junction kept 8 bases outside the gene matches. CDR3: CASSLRGTSGRGHEQFF. DNA of the CDR3: TGTGCCAGCAGCTTAAGGGGGACTAGCGGGAGAGGGCATGAGCAGTTCTTC.